The clone carrying this TCR beta chain occurred a few times. Primed by a sample-barcoded 5' primer and a J-beta primer mix, a second PCR proceeded for 7 to 11 cycles. From each sample, at least 3 million paired-end reads containing CDR3 were obtained. In TCRdb, the 5' RACE reads were re-called with MiXCR into one record per CDR3 protein. Of hundreds of thousands of distinct CDR3 sequences listed, under 50% are singletons. Germline assignment: CDR1 LNHNV and CDR2 YYDKDF (reference sequence). The CDR3 sequence is 15 residues long. V was cut by 0 bases and J by 1 base, with 9 bases left in between. With each sample, at least 6 micrograms of total RNA were extracted. The data stem from a study of blood T cells in healthy people across ages.

The sequence was obtained from a man under 40 in good health. V gene TRBV15 combines with J gene TRBJ2-5, with D maybe TRBD1 (6 bases). The source material was blood. The DNA of the CDR3 is TGTGCCACCAGCAGAGACTGGACAGCCCAAGAGACCCAGTACTTC. Encoded protein: CATSRDWTAQETQYF.